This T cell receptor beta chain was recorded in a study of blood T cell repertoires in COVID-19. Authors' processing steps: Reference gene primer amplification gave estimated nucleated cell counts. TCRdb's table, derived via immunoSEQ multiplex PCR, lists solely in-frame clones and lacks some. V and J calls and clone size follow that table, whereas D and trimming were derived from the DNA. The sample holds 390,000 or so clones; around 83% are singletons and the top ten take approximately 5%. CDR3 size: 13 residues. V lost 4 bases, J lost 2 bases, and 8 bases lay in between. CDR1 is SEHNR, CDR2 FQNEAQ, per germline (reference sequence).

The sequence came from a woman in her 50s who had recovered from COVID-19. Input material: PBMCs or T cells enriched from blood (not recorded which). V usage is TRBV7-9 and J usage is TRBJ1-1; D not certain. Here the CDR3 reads CASSSDFNTEAFF. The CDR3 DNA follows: TGTGCCAGCAGCTCAGATTTTAACACTGAAGCTTTCTTT.